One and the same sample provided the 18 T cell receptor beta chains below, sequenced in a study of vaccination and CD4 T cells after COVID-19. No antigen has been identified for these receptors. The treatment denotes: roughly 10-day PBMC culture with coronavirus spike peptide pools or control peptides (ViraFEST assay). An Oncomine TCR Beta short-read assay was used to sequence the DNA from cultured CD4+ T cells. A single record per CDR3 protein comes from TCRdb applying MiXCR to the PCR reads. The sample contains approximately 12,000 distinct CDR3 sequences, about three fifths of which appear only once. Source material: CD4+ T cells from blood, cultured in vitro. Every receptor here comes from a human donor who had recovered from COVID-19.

This chain's CDR3 is CASSDSGTQVYNEQFF. Written as DNA, the CDR3 is TGTGCCAGCAGCGACTCCGGGACTCAGGTGTACAATGAGCAGTTCTTC. The genes are TRBV2 and TRBJ2-1; D is possibly TRBD2 (6 bases). Germline-derived CDR1 and CDR2 are SNHLY and FYNNEI. CDR3 length: 16 residues. Trimming cost V 6 bases and J 4 bases, with 19 bases left between them.

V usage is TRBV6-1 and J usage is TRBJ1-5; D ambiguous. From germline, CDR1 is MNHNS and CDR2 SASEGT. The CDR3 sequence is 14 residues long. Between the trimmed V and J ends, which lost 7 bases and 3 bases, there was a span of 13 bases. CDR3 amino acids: CASTEGRFNQPQHF. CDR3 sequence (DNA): TGTGCCAGCACCGAAGGACGGTTCAATCAGCCCCAGCATTTT.

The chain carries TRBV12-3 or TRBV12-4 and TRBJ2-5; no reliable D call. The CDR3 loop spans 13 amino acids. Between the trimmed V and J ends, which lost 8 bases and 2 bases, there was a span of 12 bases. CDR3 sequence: CASAKKGQETQYF. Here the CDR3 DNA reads TGTGCCAGCGCAAAAAAAGGGCAAGAGACCCAGTACTTC.

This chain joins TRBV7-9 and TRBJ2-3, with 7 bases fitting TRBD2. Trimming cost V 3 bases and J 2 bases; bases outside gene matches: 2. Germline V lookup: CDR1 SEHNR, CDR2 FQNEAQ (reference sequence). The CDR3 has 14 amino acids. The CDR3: CASSFRDYTDTQYF. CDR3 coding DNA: TGTGCCAGCAGCTTCCGGGACTACACAGATACGCAGTATTTT. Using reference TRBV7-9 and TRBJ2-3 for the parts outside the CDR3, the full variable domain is DTGVSQNPRHKITKRGQNVTFRCDPISEHNRLYWYRQTLGQGPEFLTYFQNEAQLEKSRLLSDRFSAERPKGSFSTLEIQRTEQGDSAMYLCASSFRDYTDTQYFGPGTRLTVL.

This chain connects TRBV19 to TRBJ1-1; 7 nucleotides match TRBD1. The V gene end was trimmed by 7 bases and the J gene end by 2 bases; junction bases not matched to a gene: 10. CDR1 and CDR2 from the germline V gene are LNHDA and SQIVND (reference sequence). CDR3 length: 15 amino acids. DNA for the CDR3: TGTGCCAGTAAGGCTGGGGACAGACAAAACACTGAAGCTTTCTTT. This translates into CASKAGDRQNTEAFF.

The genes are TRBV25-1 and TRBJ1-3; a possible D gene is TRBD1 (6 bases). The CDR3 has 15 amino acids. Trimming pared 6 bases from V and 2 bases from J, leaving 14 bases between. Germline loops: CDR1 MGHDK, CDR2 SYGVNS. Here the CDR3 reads CASSVTGQAGNTIYF. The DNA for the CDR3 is TGTGCCAGCAGCGTCACAGGGCAGGCTGGAAACACCATATATTTT. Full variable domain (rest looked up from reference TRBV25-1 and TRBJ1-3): EADIYQTPRYLVIGTGKKITLECSQTMGHDKMYWYQQDPGMELHLIHYSYGVNSTEKGDLSSESTVSRIRTEHFPLTLESARPSHTSQYLCASSVTGQAGNTIYFGEGSWLTVV.

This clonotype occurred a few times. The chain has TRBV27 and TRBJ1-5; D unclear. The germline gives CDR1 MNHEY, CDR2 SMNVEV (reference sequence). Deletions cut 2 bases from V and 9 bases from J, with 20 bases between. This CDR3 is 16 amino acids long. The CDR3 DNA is TGTGCCAGCAGTTTACGGCCGGTCCGTCATTTTCTGCCCCAGCATTTT. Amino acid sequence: CASSLRPVRHFLPQHF.

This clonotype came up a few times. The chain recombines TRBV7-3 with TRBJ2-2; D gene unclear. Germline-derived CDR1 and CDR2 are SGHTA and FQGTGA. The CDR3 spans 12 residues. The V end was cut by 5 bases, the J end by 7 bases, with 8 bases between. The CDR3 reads CASSPGRGELFF. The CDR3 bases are TGTGCCAGCAGCCCAGGACGCGGGGAGCTGTTTTTT.

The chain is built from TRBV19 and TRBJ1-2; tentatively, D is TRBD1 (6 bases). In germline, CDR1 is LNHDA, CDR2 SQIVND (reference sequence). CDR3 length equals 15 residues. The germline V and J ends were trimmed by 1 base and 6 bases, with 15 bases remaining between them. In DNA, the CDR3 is TGTGCCAGTAGTATAGTTCCAGGGGTAAGAGATGGCTACACCTTC. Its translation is CASSIVPGVRDGYTF.

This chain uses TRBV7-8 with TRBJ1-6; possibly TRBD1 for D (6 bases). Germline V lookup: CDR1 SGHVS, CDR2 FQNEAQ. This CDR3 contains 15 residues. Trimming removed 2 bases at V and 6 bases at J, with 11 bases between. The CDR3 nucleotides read TGTGCCAGCAGCTTAACCAGGGGCGGTAATTCACCCCTCCACTTT. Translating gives CASSLTRGGNSPLHF.

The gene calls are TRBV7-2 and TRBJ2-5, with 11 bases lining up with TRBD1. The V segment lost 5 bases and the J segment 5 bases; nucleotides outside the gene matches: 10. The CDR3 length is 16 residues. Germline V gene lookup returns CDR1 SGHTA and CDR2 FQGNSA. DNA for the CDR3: TGTGCCAGCAGCCCCAAGACGGGACAGGGGGGGGAGACCCAGTACTTC. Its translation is CASSPKTGQGGETQYF.

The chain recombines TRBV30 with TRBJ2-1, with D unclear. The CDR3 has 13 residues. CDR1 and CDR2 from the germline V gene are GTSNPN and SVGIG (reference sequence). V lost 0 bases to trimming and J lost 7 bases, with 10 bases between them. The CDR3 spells CAWSVTWGNEQFF. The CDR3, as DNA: TGTGCCTGGAGTGTAACATGGGGAAATGAGCAGTTCTTC.

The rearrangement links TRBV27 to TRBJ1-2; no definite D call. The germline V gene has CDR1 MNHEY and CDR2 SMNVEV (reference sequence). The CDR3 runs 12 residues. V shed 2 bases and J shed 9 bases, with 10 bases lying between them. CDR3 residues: CASSLRGISYTF. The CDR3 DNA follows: TGTGCCAGCAGTTTACGGGGTATTAGCTACACCTTC.

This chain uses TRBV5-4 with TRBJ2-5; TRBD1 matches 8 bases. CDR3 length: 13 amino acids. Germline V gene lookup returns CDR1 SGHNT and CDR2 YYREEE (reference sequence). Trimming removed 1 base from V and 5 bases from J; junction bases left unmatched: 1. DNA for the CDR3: TGTGCCAGCAGCTTGAGGGACAGGGAGACCCAGTACTTC. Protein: CASSLRDRETQYF.

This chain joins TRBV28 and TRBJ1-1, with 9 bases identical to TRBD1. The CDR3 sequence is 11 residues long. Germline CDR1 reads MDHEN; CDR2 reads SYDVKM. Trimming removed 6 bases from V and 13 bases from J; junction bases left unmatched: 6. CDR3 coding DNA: TGTGCCAGCAGCTCCGGGACAGGGTTTTTCTTT. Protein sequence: CASSSGTGFFF.

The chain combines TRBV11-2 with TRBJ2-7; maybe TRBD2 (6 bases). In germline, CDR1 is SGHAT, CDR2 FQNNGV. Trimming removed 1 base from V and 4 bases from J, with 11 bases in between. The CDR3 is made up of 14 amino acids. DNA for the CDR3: TGTGCCAGCAGCTTAGTGGGACTGGTGTACGAGCAGTACTTC. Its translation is CASSLVGLVYEQYF. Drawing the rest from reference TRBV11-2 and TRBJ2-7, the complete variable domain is EAGVAQSPRYKIIEKRQSVAFWCNPISGHATLYWYQQILGQGPKLLIQFQNNGVVDDSQLPKDRFSAERLKGVDSTLKIQPAKLEDSAVYLCASSLVGLVYEQYFGPGTRLTVT.

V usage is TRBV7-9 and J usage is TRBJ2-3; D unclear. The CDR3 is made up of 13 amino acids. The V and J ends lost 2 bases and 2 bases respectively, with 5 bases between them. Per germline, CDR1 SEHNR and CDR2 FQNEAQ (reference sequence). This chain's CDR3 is CASSLLPTDTQYF. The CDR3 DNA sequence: TGTGCCAGCAGCTTACTGCCCACAGATACGCAGTATTTT.

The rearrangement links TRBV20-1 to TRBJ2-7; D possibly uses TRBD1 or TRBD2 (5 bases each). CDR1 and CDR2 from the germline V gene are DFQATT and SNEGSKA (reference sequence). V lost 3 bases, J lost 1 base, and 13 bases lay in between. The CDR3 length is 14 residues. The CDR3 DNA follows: TGCAGTGCTAGTCGGGGCACATTTTCCTACGAGCAGTACTTC. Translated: CSASRGTFSYEQYF.